What follows are 5 T cell receptor beta chains derived from one specimen sequenced in a study of PD-1 blockade in classical Hodgkin lymphoma. Profiled with immunoSEQ multiplex PCR; TCRdb holds only in-frame clones, not every one. This sample has about 27,000 clones, with more than 60% found just once. Brentuximab vedotin exposure varied, and every patient relapsed after autologous stem cell transplantation. Thawed PBMCs were the source of CD4+ T cells, purified by magnetic negative selection. The specimen was CD4+ T cells from blood, collected at baseline. The origin of the receptors is a human donor with classical Hodgkin lymphoma.

The chain has TRBV7-2 and TRBJ2-7; D unresolved. This CDR3 contains 13 residues. V lost 1 base and J lost 2, with 6 bases in between. The V gene's germline CDR1 is SGHTA and CDR2 FQGNSA. CDR3: CASSLDSPYEQYF. For the CDR3, the DNA is TGTGCCAGCAGCTTAGACAGCCCCTACGAGCAGTACTTC.

The chain is built from TRBV2 and TRBJ1-1; 9 bases are a match to TRBD1. Germline V gene lookup returns CDR1 SNHLY and CDR2 FYNNEI. V lost 3 bases to trimming and J lost 6 bases; unmatched junction nucleotides: 8. The CDR3 consists of 15 residues. CDR3 nucleotides: TGTGCCAGCAGTGAGGGAATGACAGGGGGGGCTGAAGCTTTCTTT. This codes for CASSEGMTGGAEAFF.

The chain employs TRBV9 and TRBJ2-2; weak D call: TRBD2 (6 bases). The CDR3 consists of 17 residues. From germline, CDR1 is SGDLS and CDR2 YYNGEE. V was shortened by 4 bases and J by 2 bases, with 18 bases between the two germline ends. CDR3 sequence reads: CASSPLSGVANTGELFF. The CDR3 DNA sequence: TGTGCCAGCAGCCCCCTTTCGGGGGTGGCAAACACCGGGGAGCTGTTTTTT.

The genes are TRBV5-8 and TRBJ1-5; D ambiguous. Germline CDR1 and CDR2: SGHTS and YDEGEE. Trimming shortened V by 0 bases and J by 6 bases, and 10 bases separated the two germline ends. This CDR3 is built from 14 residues. This CDR3 is CASSLAYEIQPQHF. CDR3 in DNA: TGTGCCAGCAGCTTGGCCTATGAGATTCAGCCCCAGCATTTT.

This clone was picked up one time. This chain connects TRBV28 to TRBJ2-7; D unresolved. CDR1 is MDHEN, CDR2 SYDVKM, per germline. V was trimmed by 7 bases and J by 3 bases, leaving 19 bases between them. The CDR3 is 15 amino acids. For the CDR3, the DNA is TGTGCCAGCACCCCGGGTAGGGCCTACAACTACGAGCAGTACTTC. As protein: CASTPGRAYNYEQYF. The whole variable domain, remainder taken from reference TRBV28 and TRBJ2-7, is DVKVTQSSRYLVKRTGEKVFLECVQDMDHENMFWYRQDPGLGLRLIYFSYDVKMKEKGDIPEGYSVSREKKERFSLILESASTNQTSMYLCASTPGRAYNYEQYFGPGTRLTVT.